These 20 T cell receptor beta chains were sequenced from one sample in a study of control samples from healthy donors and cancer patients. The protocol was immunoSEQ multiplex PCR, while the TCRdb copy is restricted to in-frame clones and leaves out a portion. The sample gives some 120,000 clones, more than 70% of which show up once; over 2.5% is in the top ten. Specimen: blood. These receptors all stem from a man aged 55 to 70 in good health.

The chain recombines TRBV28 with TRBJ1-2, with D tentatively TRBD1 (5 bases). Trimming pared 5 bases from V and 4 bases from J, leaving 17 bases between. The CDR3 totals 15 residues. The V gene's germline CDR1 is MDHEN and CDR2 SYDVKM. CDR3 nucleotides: TGTGCCAGCAGTCCCGGGACCGCTTCCCTCTATGGCTACACCTTC. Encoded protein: CASSPGTASLYGYTF.

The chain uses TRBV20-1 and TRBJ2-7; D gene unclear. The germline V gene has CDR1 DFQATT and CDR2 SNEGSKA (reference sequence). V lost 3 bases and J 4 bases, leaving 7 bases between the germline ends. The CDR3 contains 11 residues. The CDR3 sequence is CSARDDYEQYF. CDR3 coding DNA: TGCAGTGCTAGGGACGATTACGAGCAGTACTTC.

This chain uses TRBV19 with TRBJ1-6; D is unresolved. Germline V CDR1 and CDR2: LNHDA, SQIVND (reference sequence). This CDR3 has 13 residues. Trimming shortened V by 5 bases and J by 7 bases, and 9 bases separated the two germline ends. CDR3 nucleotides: TGTGCCAGTAGTCCCCGGCTGAATTCACCCCTCCACTTT. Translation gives CASSPRLNSPLHF.

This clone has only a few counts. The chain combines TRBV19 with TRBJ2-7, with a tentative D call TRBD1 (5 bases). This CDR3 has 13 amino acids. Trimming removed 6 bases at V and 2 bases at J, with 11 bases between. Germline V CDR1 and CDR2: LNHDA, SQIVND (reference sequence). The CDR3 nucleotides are TGTGCCAGTAGAGCAGGGTGGACCTACGAGCAGTACTTC. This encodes CASRAGWTYEQYF.

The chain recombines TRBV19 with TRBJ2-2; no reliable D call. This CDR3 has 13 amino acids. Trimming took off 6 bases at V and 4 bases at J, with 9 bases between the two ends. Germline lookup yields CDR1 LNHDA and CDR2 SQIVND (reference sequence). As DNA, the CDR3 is TGTGCCAGTAGGTCCCTTAGCACCGGGGAGCTGTTTTTT. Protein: CASRSLSTGELFF. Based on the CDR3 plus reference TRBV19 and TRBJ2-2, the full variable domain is DGGITQSPKYLFRKEGQNVTLSCEQNLNHDAMYWYRQDPGQGLRLIYYSQIVNDFQKGDIAEGYSVSREKKESFPLTVTSAQKNPTAFYLCASRSLSTGELFFGEGSRLTVL.

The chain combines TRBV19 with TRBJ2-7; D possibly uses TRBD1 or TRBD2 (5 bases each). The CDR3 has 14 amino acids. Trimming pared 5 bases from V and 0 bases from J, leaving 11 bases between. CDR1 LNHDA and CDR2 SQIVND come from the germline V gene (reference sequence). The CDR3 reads CASSAVGTSYEQYF. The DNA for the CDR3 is TGTGCCAGTAGTGCGGTAGGGACCTCCTACGAGCAGTACTTC.

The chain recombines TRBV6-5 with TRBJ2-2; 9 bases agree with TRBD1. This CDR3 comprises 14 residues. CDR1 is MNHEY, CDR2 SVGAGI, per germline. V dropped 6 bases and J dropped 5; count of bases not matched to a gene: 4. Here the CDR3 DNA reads TGTGCCAGCAGGAGACAGGGGGTGACCGGGGAGCTGTTTTTT. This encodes CASRRQGVTGELFF.

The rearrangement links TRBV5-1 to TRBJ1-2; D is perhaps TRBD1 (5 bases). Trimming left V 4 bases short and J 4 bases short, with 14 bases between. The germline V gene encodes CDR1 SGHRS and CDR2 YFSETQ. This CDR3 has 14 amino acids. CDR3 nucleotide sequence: TGCGCCAGCAGCGACCAGGGCAGCGGCTATGGCTACACCTTC. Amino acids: CASSDQGSGYGYTF.

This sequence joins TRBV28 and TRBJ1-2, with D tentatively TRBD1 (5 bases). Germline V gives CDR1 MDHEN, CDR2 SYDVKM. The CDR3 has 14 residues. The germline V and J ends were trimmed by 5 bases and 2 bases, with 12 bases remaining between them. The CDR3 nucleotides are TGTGCCAGCAGTCCAGGGACCCAAAACTATGGCTACACCTTC. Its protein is CASSPGTQNYGYTF.

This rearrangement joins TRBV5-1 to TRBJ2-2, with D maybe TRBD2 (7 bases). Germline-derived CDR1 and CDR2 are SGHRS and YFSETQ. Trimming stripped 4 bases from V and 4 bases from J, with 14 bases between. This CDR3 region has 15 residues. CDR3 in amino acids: CASSGRGDVTGELFF. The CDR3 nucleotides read TGCGCCAGCAGCGGGAGGGGGGACGTCACCGGGGAGCTGTTTTTT.

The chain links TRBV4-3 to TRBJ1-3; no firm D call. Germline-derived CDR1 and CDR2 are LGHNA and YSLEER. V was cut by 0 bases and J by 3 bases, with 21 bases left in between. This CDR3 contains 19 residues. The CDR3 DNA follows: TGCGCCAGCAGCCAAGATGGTGGGTTGCGGGGAGGAGGTGGAAACACCATATATTTT. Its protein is CASSQDGGLRGGGGNTIYF.

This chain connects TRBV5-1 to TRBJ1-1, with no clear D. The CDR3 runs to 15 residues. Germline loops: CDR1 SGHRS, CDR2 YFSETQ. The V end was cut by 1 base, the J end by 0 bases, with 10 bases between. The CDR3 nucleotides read TGCGCCAGCAGCTTGACGGGAGGTTTGAACACTGAAGCTTTCTTT. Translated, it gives CASSLTGGLNTEAFF.

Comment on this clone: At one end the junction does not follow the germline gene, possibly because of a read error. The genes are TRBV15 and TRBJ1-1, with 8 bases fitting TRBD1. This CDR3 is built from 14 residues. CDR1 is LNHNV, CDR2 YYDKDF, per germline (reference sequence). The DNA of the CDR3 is TGTGCCACCAGAAGAGACTCCACAGGGGGTGAAGCTTTCTTT. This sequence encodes CATRRDSTGGEAFF.

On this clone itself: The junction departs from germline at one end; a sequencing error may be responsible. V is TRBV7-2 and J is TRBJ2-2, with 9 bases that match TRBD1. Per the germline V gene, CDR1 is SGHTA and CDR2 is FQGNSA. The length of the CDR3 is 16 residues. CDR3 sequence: CASSLVGTGNAGELFF. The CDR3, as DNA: TGTGCCAGCAGCTTAGTTGGGACAGGGAACGCCGGGGAGCTGTTTTTT.

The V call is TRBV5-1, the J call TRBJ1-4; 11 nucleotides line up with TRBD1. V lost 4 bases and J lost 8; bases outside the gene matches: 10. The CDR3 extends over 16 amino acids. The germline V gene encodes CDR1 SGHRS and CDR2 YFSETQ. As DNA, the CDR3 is TGCGCCAGCAGCCTCGGACAGGGGGCTCGGTGGGAAAAACTGTTTTTT. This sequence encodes CASSLGQGARWEKLFF.

This chain's CDR3 is CASSFIEARNQPQHF. Written as DNA, the CDR3 is TGTGCCAGCAGCTTCATTGAGGCGAGGAATCAGCCCCAGCATTTT. This sequence joins TRBV7-2 and TRBJ1-5, with D uncertain. V dropped 3 bases and J dropped 4 bases, with 13 bases sitting between them. The CDR3 has 15 residues. CDR1 SGHTA and CDR2 FQGNSA come from the germline V gene.

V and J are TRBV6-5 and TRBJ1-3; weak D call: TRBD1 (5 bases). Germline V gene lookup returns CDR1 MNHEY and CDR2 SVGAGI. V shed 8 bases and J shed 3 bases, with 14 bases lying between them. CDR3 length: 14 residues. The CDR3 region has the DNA TGTGCCAGCCAGAGAGGGGACGGTGGAAACACCATATATTTT. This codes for CASQRGDGGNTIYF.

CDR3: CASSHKGCEWAQSSYEQYF. For the CDR3, the DNA is TGCGCCAGCAGTCACAAGGGTTGTGAGTGGGCCCAGAGCTCCTACGAGCAGTACTTC. The chain has TRBV23-1 and TRBJ2-7; no clear D. TRBV23-1 qualifies as an ORF whose function is uncertain. Trimming stripped 3 bases from V and 0 bases from J, with 24 bases between. The CDR3 has 19 residues.

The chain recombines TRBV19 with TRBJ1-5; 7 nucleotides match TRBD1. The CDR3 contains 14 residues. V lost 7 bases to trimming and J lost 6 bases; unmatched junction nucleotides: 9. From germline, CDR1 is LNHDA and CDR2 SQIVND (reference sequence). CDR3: CASKEQGRSQPQHF. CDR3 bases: TGTGCCAGTAAGGAACAGGGGAGGAGTCAGCCCCAGCATTTT. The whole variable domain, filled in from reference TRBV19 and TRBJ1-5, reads DGGITQSPKYLFRKEGQNVTLSCEQNLNHDAMYWYRQDPGQGLRLIYYSQIVNDFQKGDIAEGYSVSREKKESFPLTVTSAQKNPTAFYLCASKEQGRSQPQHFGDGTRLSIL.

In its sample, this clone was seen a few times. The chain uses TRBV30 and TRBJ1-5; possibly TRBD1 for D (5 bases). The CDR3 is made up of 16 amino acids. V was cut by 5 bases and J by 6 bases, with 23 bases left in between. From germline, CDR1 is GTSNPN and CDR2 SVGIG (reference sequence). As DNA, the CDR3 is TGTGCCTGGGCTTGGCTCAGGGTGTCTGAGGGTCAGCCCCAGCATTTT. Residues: CAWAWLRVSEGQPQHF.